The 16 T cell receptor beta chains reported below all come from one sample, sequenced in a study of blood T cell repertoires in COVID-19. Some clones are missing from TCRdb's copy, which holds only in-frame ones; the method was immunoSEQ multiplex PCR. The data contain approximately 200,000 clones, about 81% of them singletons. The specimen was peripheral blood. These receptors all stem from a woman of 80 years or more with COVID-19, enrolled during active disease.

The rearrangement uses TRBV5-1 and TRBJ2-4; perhaps TRBD2 as D (6 bases). Germline loops: CDR1 SGHRS, CDR2 YFSETQ. V was shortened by 0 bases and J by 9 bases, with 16 bases between the two germline ends. CDR3 length equals 15 residues. The CDR3 nucleotides read TGCGCCAGCAGCTTGGCCGGCAGGGAGGCGGGCATTCAGTACTTC. This encodes CASSLAGREAGIQYF.

The gene calls are TRBV3-1 (or the pseudogene TRBV3-2) and TRBJ2-5; D call uncertain. Germline V gives CDR1 LGHDT, CDR2 YNNKEL (reference sequence). The CDR3 totals 15 residues. Trimming removed 5 bases from V and 4 bases from J, with 17 bases in between. CDR3 in amino acids: CASSVRTPGGETQYF. For the CDR3, the DNA is TGTGCCAGCAGCGTAAGAACCCCGGGTGGAGAGACCCAGTACTTC.

This clone was observed once. This chain connects TRBV10-3 to TRBJ1-4, with 12 bases matching TRBD1. After removal of 5 bases from V and 7 bases from J, the junction contained 2 bases not matched to a gene. The germline gives CDR1 ENHRY, CDR2 SYGVKD. The CDR3 is made up of 14 amino acids. The CDR3 sequence: CAISPGQGAEKLFF. CDR3 sequence (DNA): TGTGCCATCAGTCCGGGACAGGGGGCTGAAAAACTGTTTTTT.

This chain connects TRBV5-6 to TRBJ1-4; a possible D gene is TRBD1 (5 bases). The CDR3 is made up of 14 amino acids. CDR1 SGHDT and CDR2 YYEEEE come from the germline V gene. The V gene lost 4 bases and the J gene lost 3 bases, with 10 bases spanning the gap. The DNA of the CDR3 is TGTGCCAGCAGCCCCGGGGGGGCTAATGAAAAACTGTTTTTT. Encoded protein: CASSPGGANEKLFF.

The V gene is TRBV5-1, the J gene TRBJ2-5, with 10 bases that match TRBD2. The V gene's germline CDR1 is SGHRS and CDR2 YFSETQ. The CDR3 length is 16 residues. Unmatched junction bases numbered 6, after V lost 2 bases and J lost 2 bases. Here the CDR3 reads CASSFSGGSGQETQYF. CDR3 DNA: TGCGCCAGCAGCTTTAGCGGGGGGTCGGGGCAAGAGACCCAGTACTTC.

The V gene is TRBV5-1, the J gene TRBJ2-2; 13 bases are a match to TRBD2. The CDR3 is 18 amino acids. Trimming cost V 4 bases and J 6 bases; bases outside gene matches: 12. The V gene's germline CDR1 is SGHRS and CDR2 YFSETQ. The CDR3 nucleotides read TGCGCCAGCAGCCCGGGACTAGCGGGACAGGAGGGTTCCGGGGAGCTGTTTTTT. Protein sequence: CASSPGLAGQEGSGELFF.

CDR3 sequence (DNA): TGTGCCAGCAGCTTAGGCCTAAGGGGCAGCTACGAGCAGTACTTC. It encodes CASSLGLRGSYEQYF. The chain employs TRBV13 and TRBJ2-7; D is perhaps TRBD1 (5 bases). Between the trimmed V and J ends, which lost 0 bases and 3 bases, there was a span of 12 bases. CDR1 and CDR2 (germline): PRHDT, FYEKMQ (reference sequence). There are 15 residues in the CDR3.

This chain connects TRBV19 to TRBJ2-7; 9 bases line up with TRBD1. The CDR3 extends over 17 amino acids. J lost 0 bases, V lost 3 bases, and 9 bases had no gene match. Germline V gene data show CDR1 as LNHDA and CDR2 as SQIVND (reference sequence). The CDR3 reads CASSIGTGGSSSYEQYF. The CDR3 nucleotides read TGTGCCAGTAGTATCGGAACAGGGGGCTCTAGCTCCTACGAGCAGTACTTC.

The V and J genes are TRBV9 and TRBJ1-1; D may be TRBD1 (5 bases). V was shortened by 0 bases and J by 4 bases, with 13 bases between the two germline ends. The CDR3 has 15 residues. The germline gives CDR1 SGDLS, CDR2 YYNGEE. The CDR3 coding sequence is TGTGCCAGCAGCGTAGCGGGGACGGGGGGCACTGAAGCTTTCTTT. Translating gives CASSVAGTGGTEAFF. Full variable domain (outside the CDR3, taken from reference TRBV9 and TRBJ1-1): DSGVTQTPKHLITATGQRVTLRCSPRSGDLSVYWYQQSLDQGLQFLIQYYNGEERAKGNILERFSAQQFPDLHSELNLSSLELGDSALYFCASSVAGTGGTEAFFGQGTRLTVV.

The V and J genes are TRBV28 and TRBJ2-6; 9 bases match TRBD1. The CDR3 sequence is 20 residues long. The V gene end was trimmed by 3 bases and the J gene end by 0 bases; junction bases not matched to a gene: 12. In germline, CDR1 is MDHEN, CDR2 SYDVKM. The CDR3 sequence is CASSFLQGAIESSGANVLTF. The CDR3 DNA reads TGTGCCAGCAGTTTCTTACAGGGGGCGATTGAAAGCTCTGGGGCCAACGTCCTGACTTTC.

J is TRBJ2-1 and V is TRBV3-1 (or the pseudogene TRBV3-2); D ambiguous. From germline, CDR1 is LGHDT and CDR2 YNNKEL (reference sequence). The V end lost 4 bases, the J end lost 2 bases, and 12 bases lay between the germline ends. The CDR3 contains 15 residues. DNA for the CDR3: TGTGCCAGCAGCCCCCCCTCCGGAGCCTACAATGAGCAGTTCTTC. Amino acid sequence: CASSPPSGAYNEQFF.

This clone was recorded once. This sequence joins TRBV6-5 and TRBJ1-1; weak D call: TRBD1 (6 bases). Germline V gene data show CDR1 as MNHEY and CDR2 as SVGAGI. This CDR3 region has 15 residues. V gave up 0 bases and J gave up 2 bases, with 10 bases separating them. The chain's CDR3 is CASSYSRGGNTEAFF. CDR3 nucleotide sequence: TGTGCCAGCAGTTACTCGAGGGGGGGCAACACTGAAGCTTTCTTT.

The chain couples TRBV5-6 to TRBJ2-7; 9 positions match TRBD1. Losses at the gene ends were 7 bases for V and 5 bases for J; bases not matched to a gene: 19. Germline values: CDR1 SGHDT, CDR2 YYEEEE. The CDR3 sequence is 17 residues long. The CDR3 DNA reads as TGTGCCAGCCGGAAGGGACAGGGCAGAAGGGGTTTAGACGAGCAGTACTTC. Its translation is CASRKGQGRRGLDEQYF.

The chain couples TRBV23-1 to TRBJ2-5, with D tentatively TRBD1 (6 bases). TRBV23-1 carries the ORF label, with uncertain function. The CDR3 has 16 residues. V lost 4 bases and J lost 0, with 15 bases in between. The CDR3 DNA is TGCGCCAGCAGTCGCTCGGTCAGGGGTCACCAAGAGACCCAGTACTTC. Its protein is CASSRSVRGHQETQYF.

The chain links TRBV5-1 to TRBJ2-7, with 9 nucleotides matching TRBD1. The V gene end was trimmed by 4 bases and the J gene end by 4 bases; junction bases not matched to a gene: 9. The CDR3 is 15 residues long. Germline V gene lookup returns CDR1 SGHRS and CDR2 YFSETQ. In nucleotides, the CDR3 is TGCGCCAGCAGCCTTCCCCGACAGGGGGAGTACGAGCAGTACTTC. Encoded protein: CASSLPRQGEYEQYF.

This clone was detected once. The chain links TRBV7-9 to TRBJ2-2; D may be TRBD2 (6 bases). Germline assignment: CDR1 SEHNR and CDR2 FQNEAQ (reference sequence). The CDR3 covers 17 residues. The V end lost 3 bases, the J end lost 2 bases, and 16 bases lay between the germline ends. The CDR3 DNA reads TGTGCCAGCAGCTTCCCCCTGCGGGGACCAAACACCGGGGAGCTGTTTTTT. Translation gives CASSFPLRGPNTGELFF.